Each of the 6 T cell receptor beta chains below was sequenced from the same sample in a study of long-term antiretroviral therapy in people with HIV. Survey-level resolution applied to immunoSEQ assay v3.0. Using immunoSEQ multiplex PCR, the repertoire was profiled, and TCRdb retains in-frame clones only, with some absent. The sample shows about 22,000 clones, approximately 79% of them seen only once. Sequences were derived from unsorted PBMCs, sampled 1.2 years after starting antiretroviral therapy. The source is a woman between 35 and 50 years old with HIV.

The CDR3 reads CASSEVGLGNTIYF. The CDR3 DNA is TGTGCCAGCAGTGAAGTGGGACTCGGAAACACCATATATTTT. The V gene is TRBV25-1, the J gene TRBJ1-3; D possibly corresponds to TRBD1 (5 bases). V was cut by 2 bases and J by 4 bases, with 9 bases left in between. This CDR3 has 14 residues. Germline values: CDR1 MGHDK, CDR2 SYGVNS.

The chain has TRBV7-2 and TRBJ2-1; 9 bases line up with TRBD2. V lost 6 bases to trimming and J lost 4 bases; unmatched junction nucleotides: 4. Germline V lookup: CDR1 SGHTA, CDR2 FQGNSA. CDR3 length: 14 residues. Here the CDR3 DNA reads TGTGCCAGCAGTCATAGCGGGAGTTACAATGAGCAGTTCTTC. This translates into CASSHSGSYNEQFF.

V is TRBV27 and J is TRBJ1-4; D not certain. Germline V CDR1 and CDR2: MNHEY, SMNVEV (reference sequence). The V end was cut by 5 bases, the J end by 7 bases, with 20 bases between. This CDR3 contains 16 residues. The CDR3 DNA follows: TGTGCCAGCAGTCCACCGGGGTTACACCGGGGTGAAAAACTGTTTTTT. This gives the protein CASSPPGLHRGEKLFF.

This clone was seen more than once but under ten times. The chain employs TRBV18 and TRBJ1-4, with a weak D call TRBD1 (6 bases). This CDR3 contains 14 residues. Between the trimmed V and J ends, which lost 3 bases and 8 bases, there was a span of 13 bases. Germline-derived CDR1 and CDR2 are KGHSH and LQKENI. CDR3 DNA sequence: TGTGCCAGCTCACCTCAGGGGAACAGCGAAAAACTGTTTTTT. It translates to CASSPQGNSEKLFF.

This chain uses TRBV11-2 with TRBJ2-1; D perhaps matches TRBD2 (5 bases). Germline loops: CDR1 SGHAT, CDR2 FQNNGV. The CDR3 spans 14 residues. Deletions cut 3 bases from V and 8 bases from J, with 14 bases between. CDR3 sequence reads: CASSFSSSGYEQFF. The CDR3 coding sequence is TGTGCCAGCAGCTTTTCTAGCAGTGGTTATGAGCAGTTCTTC.

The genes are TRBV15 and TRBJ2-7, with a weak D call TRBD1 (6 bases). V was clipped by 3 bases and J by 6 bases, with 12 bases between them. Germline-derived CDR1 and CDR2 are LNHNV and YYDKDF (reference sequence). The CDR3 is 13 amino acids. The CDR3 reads CATSSQQGSEQYF. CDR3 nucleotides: TGTGCCACCAGCAGTCAACAGGGATCCGAGCAGTACTTC. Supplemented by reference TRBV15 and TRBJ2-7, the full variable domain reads DAMVIQNPRYQVTQFGKPVTLSCSQTLNHNVMYWYQQKSSQAPKLLFHYYDKDFNNEADTPDNFQSRRPNTSFCFLDIRSPGLGDTAMYLCATSSQQGSEQYFGPGTRLTVT.